This T cell receptor beta chain came from a study of T cell repertoires in cytomegalovirus infection. About the research overall: Recently identified HLA-C-restricted CMV epitopes were among the peptides used. Public TCR beta signatures were indicative of both CMV infection and a matching HLA type.

V lost 4 bases, J lost 4 bases, and 13 bases lay in between. The CDR3 has 14 residues. CDR1 is SEHNR, CDR2 FQNEAQ, per germline (reference sequence). Study-level points and caveats: People with CMV and the relevant HLA were identified by cumulative public TCR beta family frequency. CMV-specific TCR beta clonotypes restricted by HLA-C were the ones dominating the ex vivo response.

Each CDR3 protein gets one entry after TCRdb re-called the reads with MiXCR. This table holds approximately 770,000 distinct CDR3 sequences, 25% to 30% found once. In its sample, this clonotype was seen a few times. The target antigen is unknown. The TCR was taken from a human donor in good health (CMV status not recorded). Some clones in this sample may be carry-over from other donors' samples. V usage is TRBV7-9 and J usage is TRBJ2-5, with D perhaps TRBD1 (5 bases). This sample comprised cultured CD8+ T cells from PBMCs, obtained from culture after CMV antigen stimulation. CDR3: CASSSLFQGETQYF. Written as DNA, the CDR3 is TGTGCCAGCAGCTCCCTGTTTCAGGGAGAGACCCAGTACTTC.